These T cell receptor beta chains were read from a single sample in a study of blood T cell repertoires in COVID-19. Assay used: immunoSEQ multiplex PCR; TCRdb lists only in-frame clones, some missing. Of approximately 170,000 clones listed, about 80% were seen once; the top ten hold around 2%. The sequencing sample was made of peripheral blood. Every receptor here comes from a woman older than 75 with acute or convalescent COVID-19. The CDR3 runs from the conserved cysteine through the conserved F or W. The order of the fields is V gene, clone size, D gene, J gene, CDR3 protein, CDR3 DNA. D genes are given only for firm matches. Size values are once, few and many counts, or a class for expanded clones, and some rows have none.

V: TRBV19; size: -; D: -; J: TRBJ1-2; CDR3: CASSENTGLGYTF; DNA: TGTGCCAGTAGCGAAAATACAGGGTTGGGCTACACCTTC
V: TRBV16; size: -; D: -; J: TRBJ1-3; CDR3: CASSQSAVSGNTIYF; DNA: TGTGCCAGCAGCCAATCCGCGGTTTCTGGAAACACCATATATTTT
V: TRBV19; size: -; D: TRBD1; J: TRBJ1-2; CDR3: CASSRTGYGYTF; DNA: TGTGCCAGTAGTAGGACAGGGTACGGCTACACCTTC
V: TRBV5-1; size: -; D: -; J: TRBJ2-1; CDR3: CASSSTGSIANEQFF; DNA: TGCGCCAGCAGCTCGACAGGCAGTATTGCAAATGAGCAGTTCTTC
V: TRBV7-2; size: -; D: -; J: TRBJ1-5; CDR3: CASSLDKNQPQHF; DNA: TGTGCCAGCAGCTTAGACAAGAATCAGCCCCAGCATTTT
V: TRBV30; size: -; D: TRBD1; J: TRBJ2-2; CDR3: CAATGTGQSIGELFF; DNA: TGTGCCGCAACAGGAACGGGACAGTCTATCGGGGAGCTGTTTTTT
V: TRBV7-2; size: -; D: TRBD1; J: TRBJ1-5; CDR3: CASSRTGGNQPQHF; DNA: TGTGCCAGCAGCCGTACAGGGGGCAATCAGCCCCAGCATTTT
V: TRBV10-3; size: once; D: -; J: TRBJ2-5; CDR3: CAISESNQLGETQYF; DNA: TGTGCCATCAGTGAGTCGAATCAACTAGGAGAGACCCAGTACTTC
V: TRBV7-6; size: -; D: -; J: TRBJ2-2; CDR3: CASTGGTGELFF; DNA: TGTGCCAGCACCGGGGGCACCGGGGAGCTGTTTTTT
V: TRBV10-1; size: -; D: -; J: TRBJ2-1; CDR3: CASSSGGTVSYNEQFF; DNA: TGCGCCAGCAGCTCAGGGGGGACAGTCTCCTACAATGAGCAGTTCTTC
V: TRBV4-3; size: -; D: TRBD1; J: TRBJ1-4; CDR3: CASSRSTGLNEKLFF; DNA: TGCGCCAGCAGCCGATCGACAGGGTTGAATGAAAAACTGTTTTTT
V: TRBV9; size: -; D: TRBD1; J: TRBJ2-3; CDR3: CASSGTGVGDTQYF; DNA: TGTGCCAGCAGTGGGACAGGGGTAGGAGATACGCAGTATTTT
V: TRBV21-1; size: -; D: -; J: TRBJ1-2; CDR3: CASSSRTGGEVDGYTF; DNA: TGTGCCAGCAGCTCACGGACAGGGGGCGAAGTTGATGGCTACACCTTC
V: TRBV3-1/TRBV3-2; size: -; D: TRBD1; J: TRBJ2-7; CDR3: CASSQKDRSPYEQYF; DNA: TGTGCCAGCAGCCAAAAGGACAGGTCACCCTACGAGCAGTACTTC
V: TRBV6-5; size: -; D: -; J: TRBJ2-1; CDR3: CASSYSTGYNEQFF; DNA: TGTGCCAGCAGTTACTCGACAGGTTACAATGAGCAGTTCTTC
V: TRBV28; size: once; D: -; J: TRBJ1-1; CDR3: CASSSTGIAEAFF; DNA: TGTGCCAGCAGTTCCACAGGGATCGCTGAAGCTTTCTTT
V: TRBV15; size: once; D: -; J: TRBJ1-1; CDR3: CATSRDYGGTEAFF; DNA: TGTGCCACCAGCAGAGATTACGGGGGAACTGAAGCTTTCTTT